This T cell receptor beta chain was recorded in a study of vaccination effects on CD4 cells after COVID-19. Sequencing was preceded by expansion of antigen-specific CD4+ T cells with viral peptide pools in the ViraFEST assay. The authors isolated CD4+ T cells after 10 days of culture. Participants were given two doses of BNT162b2 or mRNA-1273 vaccine. According to the study, vaccine recipients showed no prior SARS-CoV-2 infection and negative nucleocapsid antibodies. PBMC were cultured at approximately 2 million per well with 9.5 to 10 IU/ml IL-2 and 8 to 10 ug/ml peptides. Data came from immunoSEQ multiplex PCR; TCRdb stores just in-frame clones and leaves some out. The sample lists tens of thousands of clones, about 80% seen once, with 0.95% to 1.5% in the top ten. This clone has more than one count but fewer than ten. Its target is not known. The CDR3 extends over 14 amino acids. The germline V and J ends were trimmed by 6 bases and 0 bases, with 9 bases remaining between them. Germline values: CDR1 SNHLY, CDR2 FYNNEI.

This TCR derives from a human donor who received a COVID-19 vaccine. Sequences were derived from CD4+ T cells from PBMCs cultured with HCoV-229E spike peptides, sampled after COVID-19 vaccination. The rearrangement links TRBV2 to TRBJ1-3, with D hard to call. The chain's CDR3 is CASRTGYSGNTIYF. The CDR3 DNA reads as TGTGCCAGCAGGACGGGTTACTCTGGAAACACCATATATTTT.